This T cell receptor beta chain emerged from a study of circulating CD8 cells and anti-PD-1 response in melanoma. Germline trimming cut 5 bases from V and 6 bases from J; bases unmatched to any gene: 8. The CDR3 is 16 amino acids. CDR1 SGHTA and CDR2 FQGTGA come from the germline V gene. Sorting of live CD3+CD8+TCRalphabeta+ cells by PD-1 and/or TIGIT gave four subsets. This clonotype is categorized as large. What it recognizes is unknown. The QIAseq Immune Repertoire TCR panel built the libraries from roughly 15 ng of total RNA. TCRdb independently ran MiXCR on the reads; one entry per CDR3 protein. The sample consists of about 920 distinct CDR3 sequences, 6.1% of them appearing once. The study's findings and limits: Subset repertoires were largely private at M1, with under 7% shared.

The sequences come from CD8+ T cells from PBMCs, collected at baseline or after one month of anti-PD-1 therapy (not recorded which). This chain links TRBV7-3 with TRBJ2-1; TRBD2 matches 12 bases. The sequence was collected from a human donor with melanoma. Here the CDR3 DNA reads TGTGCCAGCAGCCATCTGACTAGCGGGAGTTCCAATGAGCAGTTCTTC. Its protein is CASSHLTSGSSNEQFF.